The present entry profiles one T cell receptor (beta chain) with its context. These data are taken from a study of monozygotic twins with inflammatory bowel disease. The CDR3 is 13 amino acids. Per germline, CDR1 SGHRS and CDR2 YFSETQ. Reprocessing the 5' RACE reads, TCRdb reports a single entry for every CDR3 protein and omits DNA. Here the sample table reports more than 85,000 distinct CDR3 sequences. This TCR came from a human donor with ulcerative colitis or Crohn's disease, or a healthy co-twin of an affected twin (not recorded which). The chain uses TRBV5-1 and TRBJ2-1; lacking DNA, the TRBD2 call made by TCRdb goes unchecked. Sequenced: blood. The CDR3 spells CASSPATLNEQFF.